Listed below are T cell receptor beta chains from one sample, sequenced in a study of blood T cell repertoires in COVID-19. The table came from immunoSEQ multiplex PCR; TCRdb's copy has only in-frame clones and leaves some out. The sample lists tens of thousands of clones; roughly 75% were seen once. Sequencing was done on a sample of peripheral blood. These receptors came from a man between 65 and 85 years old with acute or convalescent COVID-19. The CDR3 runs from the conserved cysteine through the conserved F or W. A D gene is named only where the DNA matches it firmly. The size entry is marked missing in some rows and otherwise reads once, few, many or a size class.

cdr3_nt: TGCAGTGCAGAAGGGACTAGTACTTTCTTC; cdr3_aa: CSAEGTSTFF; d_call: TRBD2; clone_size: NA; j_call: TRBJ2-1; v_call: TRBV20-1
cdr3_nt: TGTGCCGGTAAGACTAGCGGAACCTACAATGAGCAGTTCTTC; cdr3_aa: CAGKTSGTYNEQFF; d_call: TRBD2; clone_size: NA; j_call: TRBJ2-1; v_call: TRBV7-9
cdr3_nt: TGTGCCAGCAGCCGTAGCGGGGGGTCCCAGTTCGAGCAGTACTTC; cdr3_aa: CASSRSGGSQFEQYF; d_call: TRBD2; clone_size: NA; j_call: TRBJ2-7; v_call: TRBV7-2
cdr3_nt: TGTGCCAGCAAGGACGGGCCAGGGGTACAGGATAACTATGGCTACACCTTC; cdr3_aa: CASKDGPGVQDNYGYTF; d_call: NA; clone_size: few; j_call: TRBJ1-2; v_call: TRBV7-8
cdr3_nt: TGTGCCAGCAGTTCAATCACCGGGACAGGCGTTTCACCCCTCCACTTT; cdr3_aa: CASSSITGTGVSPLHF; d_call: TRBD1; clone_size: NA; j_call: TRBJ1-6; v_call: TRBV27
cdr3_nt: TGTGCCAGAAGGGATACAGGGACTAATGAAAAACTGTTTTTT; cdr3_aa: CARRDTGTNEKLFF; d_call: NA; clone_size: once; j_call: TRBJ1-4; v_call: TRBV5-3
cdr3_nt: TGTGCCTGGAGTGTTGGGAGTACCTACAATGAGCAGTTCTTC; cdr3_aa: CAWSVGSTYNEQFF; d_call: NA; clone_size: NA; j_call: TRBJ2-1; v_call: TRBV30
cdr3_nt: TGTGCCAGCAGCTTGGACAGCTTAAACACTGAAGCTTTCTTT; cdr3_aa: CASSLDSLNTEAFF; d_call: NA; clone_size: few; j_call: TRBJ1-1; v_call: TRBV5-4
cdr3_nt: TGTGCCAGCGGGGGGAGGAACACTGAAGCTTTCTTT; cdr3_aa: CASGGRNTEAFF; d_call: NA; clone_size: NA; j_call: TRBJ1-1; v_call: TRBV27
cdr3_nt: TGTGCCAGCAGCCAAATCACAGGACAGGGCTTCTCCTACGAGCAGTACTTC; cdr3_aa: CASSQITGQGFSYEQYF; d_call: TRBD1; clone_size: NA; j_call: TRBJ2-7; v_call: TRBV3-1/TRBV3-2